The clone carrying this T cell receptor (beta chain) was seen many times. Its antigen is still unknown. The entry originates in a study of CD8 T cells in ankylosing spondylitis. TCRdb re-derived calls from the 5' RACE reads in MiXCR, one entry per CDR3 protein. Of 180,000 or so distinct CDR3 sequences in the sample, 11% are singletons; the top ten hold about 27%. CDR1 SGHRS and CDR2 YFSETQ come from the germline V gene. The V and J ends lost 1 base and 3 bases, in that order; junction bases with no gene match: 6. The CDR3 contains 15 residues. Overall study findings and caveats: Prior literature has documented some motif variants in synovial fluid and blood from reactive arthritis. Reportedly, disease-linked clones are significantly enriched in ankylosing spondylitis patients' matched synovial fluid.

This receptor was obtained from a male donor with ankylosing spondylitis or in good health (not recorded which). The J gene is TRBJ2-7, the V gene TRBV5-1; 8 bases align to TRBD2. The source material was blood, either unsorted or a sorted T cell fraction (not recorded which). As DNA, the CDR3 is TGCGCCAGCAGCTTGTTTACGGCGGGAGGCTACGAGCAGTACTTC. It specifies CASSLFTAGGYEQYF.